The 5 T cell receptor beta chains in this list originate from one sample, sequenced in a study of T cell responses to AZD1222 COVID-19 vaccine. Repertoires were generated with immunoSEQ multiplex PCR, while TCRdb's copy carries only in-frame clones and drops some. The sample consists of under 150,000 clones, about 91% of them appearing once. Material: peripheral blood, obtained 28 days after the second AZD1222 dose. These receptor sequences come from an adult who received the AZD1222 COVID-19 vaccine.

V is TRBV28 and J is TRBJ2-7; D is unclear. The V gene's germline CDR1 is MDHEN and CDR2 SYDVKM. V dropped 2 bases and J dropped 3 bases, with 5 bases sitting between them. The CDR3 consists of 12 residues. The CDR3 protein is CASSLELYEQYF. The CDR3 bases are TGTGCCAGCAGTTTAGAGCTCTACGAGCAGTACTTC.

The chain uses TRBV7-6 and TRBJ2-2, with D perhaps TRBD2 (5 bases). Between the trimmed V and J ends, which lost 5 bases and 6 bases, there was a span of 22 bases. The CDR3 covers 17 residues. Germline CDR1 SGHVS, CDR2 FNYEAQ. The CDR3 DNA reads as TGTGCCAGCAGCCGCAGACGCGATGGTCTCGGGGCCGGGGAGCTGTTTTTT. Amino acid sequence: CASSRRRDGLGAGELFF.

The V and J genes are TRBV7-2 and TRBJ2-2; 7 nucleotides line up with TRBD2. The CDR3 has 16 amino acids. The V gene's germline CDR1 is SGHTA and CDR2 FQGNSA. J was trimmed by 2 bases and V by 5 bases; bases with no gene match: 8. The CDR3 loop reads CASSLILAYNTGELFF. CDR3 nucleotides: TGTGCCAGCAGCCTAATACTAGCGTACAACACCGGGGAGCTGTTTTTT. The full variable domain, completed using reference TRBV7-2 and TRBJ2-2, is GAGVSQSPSNKVTEKGKDVELRCDPISGHTALYWYRQSLGQGLEFLIYFQGNSAPDKSGLPSDRFSAERTGGSVSTLTIQRTQQEDSAVYLCASSLILAYNTGELFFGEGSRLTVL.

The chain employs TRBV12-3 or TRBV12-4 and TRBJ1-4, with D uncertain. The CDR3 loop spans 13 amino acids. Trimming left V 3 bases short and J 4 bases short, with 6 bases between. CDR3 residues: CASSFLVNEKLFF. CDR3 DNA sequence: TGTGCCAGCAGTTTTCTGGTTAATGAAAAACTGTTTTTT.

This chain links TRBV4-3 with TRBJ1-5; D is perhaps TRBD1 (5 bases). Deletions cut 0 bases from V and 5 bases from J, with 11 bases between. The CDR3 covers 15 residues. The germline V gene has CDR1 LGHNA and CDR2 YSLEER. The CDR3 loop reads CASSQEARDDQPQHF. DNA of the CDR3: TGCGCCAGCAGCCAAGAAGCCAGGGACGATCAGCCCCAGCATTTT.